The clone carrying this TCR beta chain was observed many times. The target antigen is unknown. This record belongs to a study of T cell repertoires in cytomegalovirus infection. Study results and limitations: Summed frequency of shared TCR beta families picked out CMV carriers who also had the relevant HLA.

TCRdb ran MiXCR on the reads and lists one entry per CDR3 protein. Of 250,000 to 400,000 distinct CDR3 sequences listed, 20% to 25% are singletons. This sequence was found in a human donor in good health (CMV status not recorded). Some clones in this sample may be carry-over from other donors' samples. Sequences were derived from cultured PBMCs, sampled from culture after CMV antigen stimulation.

CDR3 amino acids: CASSRGQITGELFF. CDR3 bases: TGTGCCAGCAGCCGCGGACAGATAACCGGGGAGCTGTTTTTT. The chain recombines TRBV7-2 with TRBJ2-2; maybe TRBD1 (6 bases). Germline V CDR1 and CDR2: SGHTA, FQGNSA. Trimming removed 5 bases from V and 5 bases from J, with 12 bases in between. The CDR3 spans 14 residues.